This T cell receptor beta chain is drawn from a study of blood T cells in healthy people across ages. Study findings and constraints: Long-lived donors exceeded aged donors in naive CD4+ cells and diversity.

This clonotype appeared a few times. Its antigen is currently unknown. This CDR3 is built from 14 residues. CDR1 and CDR2 (germline): MNHEY, SVGEGT. Next came a second PCR, run for roughly 6 to 11 cycles, which used a sample-barcoded 5' primer along with a J-beta primer mix. MiXCR, applied by TCRdb to the 5' RACE reads, yields one record per CDR3 protein. The repertoire consists of 700,000 or so distinct CDR3 sequences, with about 43% occurring once and the leading ten covering 30%. The donors, healthy Caucasians from Russia, were aged roughly 6 to 90. This TCR derives from an elderly man in good health. V gene TRBV6-2 or TRBV6-3 combines with J gene TRBJ2-4; D gene unclear. TRBJ2-7 matches the DNA end more closely, so the J call is doubtful. The sequencing input was blood. The CDR3 loop is CASHNGGRMNEQYF. CDR3 nucleotides: TGTGCCAGCCACAACGGCGGCAGGATGAACGAGCAGTACTTC.